This T cell receptor (beta chain) originates from a study of control samples from healthy donors and cancer patients. Data came from immunoSEQ multiplex PCR; TCRdb stores just in-frame clones and leaves some out. The sample lists roughly 190,000 clones; 91% were seen once. Unmatched junction bases numbered 1, after V lost 0 bases and J lost 2 bases. Germline CDR1 reads SGHDT; CDR2 reads YYEEEE. The CDR3 contains 15 residues. Material: blood. The source of this sequence is a woman aged 25-40 years in good health. The chain couples TRBV5-6 to TRBJ2-1; 8 bases align to TRBD2. The CDR3 DNA reads as TGTGCCAGCAGCTTGGGAGCGGGGGCCTACAATGAGCAGTTCTTC. Translating it yields CASSLGAGAYNEQFF.